This entry lists 27 T cell receptor beta chains sequenced from one sample in a study of OX40 agonist ivuxolimab in advanced cancers. TCRdb keeps only in-frame clones here, not all; method: immunoSEQ multiplex PCR. This table holds 80,000 to 100,000 clones, roughly 94% found once. Sequenced material: CD4+ or CD8+ T cells sorted from blood, taken in a trial of the OX40 agonist ivuxolimab. These receptors originate from an adult with an advanced solid tumor such as melanoma, head and neck, liver or kidney cancer.

This chain links TRBV7-6 with TRBJ2-5; D is unresolved. This CDR3 is built from 11 residues. Per the germline V gene, CDR1 is SGHVS and CDR2 is FNYEAQ. Trimming shortened V by 5 bases and J by 5 bases, and 6 bases separated the two germline ends. The CDR3 protein is CASSLTETQYF. The CDR3 nucleotides read TGTGCCAGCAGCCTGACGGAGACCCAGTACTTC.

The V and J genes are TRBV7-3 and TRBJ1-1; the match to TRBD1 covers 9 bases. The V gene end was trimmed by 2 bases and the J gene end by 4 bases; junction bases not matched to a gene: 11. Germline CDR1 is SGHTA and CDR2 is FQGTGA. The CDR3 totals 17 residues. The CDR3 coding sequence is TGTGCCAGCAGCTTACAGCCTAGCCCGGGACAGGGCACTGAAGCTTTCTTT. Protein sequence: CASSLQPSPGQGTEAFF.

The chain links TRBV4-1 to TRBJ1-3; D is uncertain. There are 17 residues in the CDR3. From germline, CDR1 is MGHRA and CDR2 YSYEKL. Trimming took off 1 base at V and 2 bases at J, with 15 bases between the two ends. This CDR3 is CASSQGAAAGAGNTIYF. As DNA, the CDR3 is TGCGCCAGCAGCCAAGGCGCGGCGGCCGGGGCTGGAAACACCATATATTTT.

The CDR3: CASSLAGPNTEAFF. The DNA for the CDR3 is TGTGCCAGCAGCTTAGCTGGGCCGAACACTGAAGCTTTCTTT. V is TRBV7-2 and J is TRBJ1-1, with no clear D. This CDR3 comprises 14 residues. Germline CDR1 SGHTA, CDR2 FQGNSA. Trimming left V 0 bases short and J 1 base short, with 6 bases between.

The chain links TRBV7-8 to TRBJ2-1, with TRBD2 matching 7 bases. Trimming at V came to 0 bases and at J to 3 bases, leaving 5 bases not matched to a gene. Per the germline V gene, CDR1 is SGHVS and CDR2 is FQNEAQ. This CDR3 comprises 16 residues. The CDR3 loop is CASSLAGGNIYNEQFF. CDR3 nucleotides: TGTGCCAGCAGCTTAGCGGGAGGGAACATCTACAATGAGCAGTTCTTC.

The rearrangement links TRBV4-2 to TRBJ1-1; D is perhaps TRBD1 (5 bases). V lost 1 base and J lost 1, with 13 bases in between. CDR3 length: 16 amino acids. Germline-derived CDR1 and CDR2 are LGHNA and YNFKEQ. The CDR3 bases are TGTGCCAGCAGCCAAGTCCCCTCGGGGGGGAACACTGAAGCTTTCTTT. It yields the protein CASSQVPSGGNTEAFF.

The sample holds a few counts of this clone. J is TRBJ1-4 and V is TRBV18; D possibly corresponds to TRBD1 (5 bases). Germline V gene data show CDR1 as KGHSH and CDR2 as LQKENI. The CDR3 loop spans 13 amino acids. Deletions cut 2 bases from V and 8 bases from J, with 9 bases between. The CDR3 coding sequence is TGTGCCAGCTCACCATGGGGGGACGAAAAACTGTTTTTT. It yields the protein CASSPWGDEKLFF.

This clone was picked up one time. V gene TRBV28 combines with J gene TRBJ2-6; D unresolved. CDR3 length: 16 amino acids. Trimming took off 2 bases at V and 2 bases at J, with 10 bases between the two ends. Per the germline V gene, CDR1 is MDHEN and CDR2 is SYDVKM. In nucleotides, the CDR3 is TGTGCCAGCAGTTTAATTGGGGTCCCTGGGGCCAACGTCCTGACTTTC. The encoded protein is CASSLIGVPGANVLTF.

In its sample, this clone was seen a few times. The V gene is TRBV5-1, the J gene TRBJ1-6; D is uncertain. This CDR3 is built from 13 residues. Germline CDR1 and CDR2: SGHRS and YFSETQ. Deletions cut 1 base from V and 9 bases from J, with 8 bases between. CDR3 sequence: CASSLQEPSPLHF. CDR3 DNA sequence: TGCGCCAGCAGCTTGCAGGAGCCTTCACCCCTCCACTTT. Full variable domain (missing parts from reference TRBV5-1 and TRBJ1-6): KAGVTQTPRYLIKTRGQQVTLSCSPISGHRSVSWYQQTPGQGLQFLFEYFSETQRNKGNFPGRFSGRQFSNSRSEMNVSTLELGDSALYLCASSLQEPSPLHFGNGTRLTVT.

The chain employs TRBV5-1 and TRBJ2-2; D possibly uses TRBD1 or TRBD2 (5 bases each). The length of the CDR3 is 15 residues. Germline CDR1 SGHRS, CDR2 YFSETQ. V was pared by 2 bases and J by 2 bases, with 10 bases between. The CDR3 sequence: CASSLRGVNTGELFF. The CDR3 DNA reads as TGCGCCAGCAGCTTACGAGGGGTAAACACCGGGGAGCTGTTTTTT.

V gene TRBV29-1 combines with J gene TRBJ1-5; unclear D gene. The CDR3 extends over 13 amino acids. CDR1 is SQVTM, CDR2 ANQGSEA, per germline. Trimming stripped 7 bases from V and 3 bases from J, with 13 bases between. For the CDR3, the DNA is TGCAGCGCTGGGGAGGATCTCAATCAGCCCCAGCATTTT. Its protein product is CSAGEDLNQPQHF.

This rearrangement joins TRBV18 to TRBJ2-7; 7 bases are shared with TRBD1. The CDR3 runs 14 residues. Germline lookup yields CDR1 KGHSH and CDR2 LQKENI. After removal of 3 bases from V and 0 bases from J, the junction contained 2 bases not matched to a gene. This CDR3 is CASSPQGDSYEQYF. The CDR3 DNA follows: TGTGCCAGCTCACCGCAGGGGGACTCCTACGAGCAGTACTTC.

The rearrangement links TRBV4-3 to TRBJ1-4; D not resolved. Germline CDR1 reads LGHNA; CDR2 reads YSLEER. V lost 4 bases, J lost 2 bases, and 11 bases lay in between. The CDR3 has 15 amino acids. CDR3 DNA sequence: TGCGCCAGCAGCCCGAGACACGGTACTAATGAAAAACTGTTTTTT. This translates into CASSPRHGTNEKLFF.

V is TRBV10-3 and J is TRBJ2-5; D might be TRBD2 (6 bases). Germline values: CDR1 ENHRY, CDR2 SYGVKD. Between the trimmed V and J ends, which lost 7 bases and 5 bases, there was a span of 11 bases. The CDR3 covers 12 residues. The CDR3, as DNA: TGTGCCATCATGGGGGGTGGGGAGACCCAGTACTTC. This gives the protein CAIMGGGETQYF.

This clone occurred once. The CDR3 DNA reads as TGTGCCAGCAGCTTGATTCGGTATGAGCAGTTCTTC. Protein: CASSLIRYEQFF. The chain couples TRBV11-1 to TRBJ2-1, with no clear D. CDR3 length equals 12 residues. Per the germline V gene, CDR1 is SGHAT and CDR2 is FQDESV (reference sequence). Trimming cost V 3 bases and J 8 bases, with 8 bases left between them.

The chain links TRBV9 to TRBJ2-3, with D maybe TRBD2 (6 bases). V was shortened by 4 bases and J by 0 bases, with 12 bases between the two germline ends. Germline values: CDR1 SGDLS, CDR2 YYNGEE. This CDR3 contains 15 residues. The CDR3 nucleotides are TGTGCCAGCAGCCCTCATGGGACTAGCACAGATACGCAGTATTTT. Amino acid sequence: CASSPHGTSTDTQYF.

The rearrangement uses TRBV10-3 and TRBJ1-4; D not certain. The CDR3 spans 13 residues. Germline V gene lookup returns CDR1 ENHRY and CDR2 SYGVKD. V was clipped by 6 bases and J by 5 bases, with 10 bases between them. The CDR3 DNA sequence: TGTGCCATCAGCCAAAGTTCCAATGAAAAACTGTTTTTT. Protein sequence: CAISQSSNEKLFF.

The chain joins TRBV11-2 to TRBJ2-3; TRBD1 matches at 7 bases. CDR3 length: 13 amino acids. Germline-derived CDR1 and CDR2 are SGHAT and FQNNGV. The junction had 6 bases not matched to a gene; V was cut back by 1 base and J by 11 bases. CDR3 nucleotide sequence: TGTGCCAGCAGCTTAGCTCAGGGGGTAAAGCAGTATTTT. It encodes CASSLAQGVKQYF.

The chain is built from TRBV5-1 and TRBJ2-7; possible D gene TRBD2, 5 bases. This CDR3 comprises 14 residues. From germline, CDR1 is SGHRS and CDR2 YFSETQ. V shed 3 bases and J shed 3 bases, with 13 bases lying between them. CDR3 amino acids: CASSSNGRDYEQYF. For the CDR3, the DNA is TGCGCCAGCAGCTCGAATGGACGGGACTACGAGCAGTACTTC.

Comment on this clone: The sample has other DNA sequences that encode this CDR3 too. The gene calls are TRBV7-2 and TRBJ1-5; D is ambiguous. The CDR3 loop spans 13 amino acids. Looked up from germline, CDR1 is SGHTA and CDR2 is FQGNSA. The germline V and J ends were trimmed by 2 bases and 2 bases, with 4 bases remaining between them. The CDR3 protein is CASSLTGNQPQHF. The CDR3 nucleotides read TGTGCCAGCAGCTTAACAGGCAATCAGCCCCAGCATTTT.

This chain links TRBV18 with TRBJ2-3, with 10 bases lining up with TRBD1. Germline V gene lookup returns CDR1 KGHSH and CDR2 LQKENI. The CDR3 loop spans 16 amino acids. V lost 3 bases, J lost 3 bases, and 6 bases stayed unmatched. The CDR3 loop is CASSPGQGGPTDTQYF. The CDR3 bases are TGTGCCAGCTCACCCGGACAGGGGGGACCTACAGATACGCAGTATTTT.

The chain joins TRBV5-1 to TRBJ1-4, with 11 nucleotides matching TRBD1. Germline CDR1 SGHRS, CDR2 YFSETQ. J gave up 3 bases and V 2 bases, and 6 bases lay outside the gene matches. This CDR3 has 17 residues. The CDR3 DNA follows: TGCGCCAGCAGCTTCGGACAGGGGGCTTCGGCTAATGAAAAACTGTTTTTT. Its translation: CASSFGQGASANEKLFF.

The chain recombines TRBV6-6 with TRBJ2-7; 7 positions match TRBD1. The CDR3 runs 15 residues. V shed 5 bases and J 7 bases; nucleotides not matched to a gene: 14. The germline V gene encodes CDR1 MNHNY and CDR2 SVGAGI (reference sequence). CDR3 loop: CASSTPSTGHREQYF. In DNA form, the CDR3 reads TGTGCCAGCAGTACCCCTTCGACAGGGCATAGGGAGCAGTACTTC.

The chain recombines TRBV19 with TRBJ1-2; D call uncertain. V lost 3 bases and J 7 bases, leaving 15 bases between the germline ends. The CDR3 loop spans 14 amino acids. Germline V CDR1 and CDR2: LNHDA, SQIVND (reference sequence). The CDR3 sequence is CASSISGARGGYTF. DNA for the CDR3: TGTGCCAGTAGTATCTCGGGCGCGAGAGGTGGCTACACCTTC.

The chain employs TRBV19 and TRBJ1-1; tentative D call: TRBD1 (5 bases). CDR3 length equals 12 residues. V lost 9 bases, J lost 6 bases, and 14 bases lay in between. The germline CDR1 and CDR2 sequences are LNHDA and SQIVND (reference sequence). This CDR3 is CASRGVWSEAFF. Written as DNA, the CDR3 is TGTGCCAGCCGGGGCGTGTGGTCTGAAGCTTTCTTT.

This chain joins TRBV5-4 and TRBJ2-7; tentatively, D is TRBD2 (8 bases). Germline CDR1 SGHNT, CDR2 YYREEE (reference sequence). V was pared by 4 bases and J by 5 bases, with 25 bases between. The CDR3 runs to 17 residues. CDR3 in amino acids: CASSPRRSGRGGDEQYF. The CDR3 nucleotides read TGTGCCAGCAGCCCCCGGCGGAGCGGGAGAGGGGGCGACGAGCAGTACTTC.

The chain couples TRBV9 to TRBJ1-5; maybe TRBD1 (6 bases). CDR1 is SGDLS and CDR2 is YYNGEE in the germline V gene. The CDR3 is 14 residues long. Trimming took off 4 bases at V and 3 bases at J, with 11 bases between the two ends. This chain's CDR3 is CASSRTAINQPQHF. The DNA for the CDR3 is TGTGCCAGCAGCCGGACAGCGATCAATCAGCCCCAGCATTTT.